Shown below are 32 T cell receptor beta chains from a single sample sequenced in a study of cytomegalovirus exposure and HLA in healthy donors listed by TCRdb under 2017. The library relied on the immunoSEQ multiplex PCR assay. A mixture of 60 forward primers for TCR Vbeta segments and 13 reverse primers for TCR Jbeta segments was used in the multiplex PCR. TCRdb retrieved this table from immuneACCESS and kept in-frame rearrangements only. Not all clones are present; in checked studies, unresolved V genes account for under half, and no reason is known for the remainder. In all, the sample holds about 81,000 clones, and more than 60% of those were seen once. The leading ten clones occupy under 3.5% of the sample. The sample was PBMCs. These receptors originate from a man aged 50-60 years in good health and CMV-seropositive.

This chain joins TRBV30 and TRBJ2-1, with TRBD1 matching 9 bases. Germline V gene sequence: CDR1 GTSNPN, CDR2 SVGIG (reference sequence). The ends lost 0 bases at V and 9 bases at J; junction bases unmatched: 6. This CDR3 has 14 amino acids. The CDR3 sequence: CAWSVNRGQGEQFF. DNA for the CDR3: TGTGCCTGGAGTGTTAACAGGGGGCAGGGTGAGCAGTTCTTC. The variable domain in full, completed from reference TRBV30 and TRBJ2-1, reads SQTIHQWPATLVQPVGSPLSLECTVEGTSNPNLYWYRQAAGRGLQLLFYSVGIGQISSEVPQNLSASRPQDRQFILSSKKLLLSDSGFYLCAWSVNRGQGEQFFGPGTRLTVL.

The chain uses TRBV27 and TRBJ2-3, with a possible D match to TRBD2 (6 bases). Trimming removed 3 bases at V and 2 bases at J, with 15 bases between. CDR1 and CDR2 from the germline V gene are MNHEY and SMNVEV (reference sequence). The length of the CDR3 is 16 residues. CDR3 residues: CASSFSTTGATDTQYF. As DNA, the CDR3 is TGTGCCAGCAGTTTCTCCACTACGGGAGCCACAGATACGCAGTATTTT.

The V gene is TRBV18, the J gene TRBJ1-2; D may be TRBD1 (5 bases). V was trimmed by 2 bases and J by 3 bases, leaving 10 bases between them. This CDR3 is built from 14 residues. The germline V gene has CDR1 KGHSH and CDR2 LQKENI. The CDR3 protein is CASSPNRGDYGYTF. DNA of the CDR3: TGTGCCAGCTCACCAAACCGGGGGGACTATGGCTACACCTTC.

About this clone: Germline is not matched at one junction end, which may reflect a read error. The V gene is TRBV5-1, the J gene TRBJ2-6, with a possible D match to TRBD1 (6 bases). Germline V lookup: CDR1 SGHRS, CDR2 YFSETQ. The CDR3 runs to 16 residues. The CDR3 DNA reads as TGCGCCAGCATCCCGGACAGCCTCTCTGGGGCCAACGGCCTGACTTTC. Its protein product is CASIPDSLSGANGLTF.

This clone showed up just a few times. The chain uses TRBV7-9 and TRBJ2-7; 8 bases fit TRBD1. J was trimmed by 6 bases and V by 5 bases; bases with no gene match: 18. Per germline, CDR1 SEHNR and CDR2 FQNEAQ (reference sequence). This CDR3 comprises 17 residues. The CDR3 sequence is CASSPPMSDRAVGEQYF. CDR3 coding DNA: TGTGCCAGCAGCCCCCCTATGTCGGACAGGGCGGTTGGCGAGCAGTACTTC.

This rearrangement joins TRBV4-1 to TRBJ2-5; D is possibly TRBD2 (6 bases). Gene TRBJ2-7 matches the end of the DNA better, so the J call may be wrong. Germline lookup yields CDR1 MGHRA and CDR2 YSYEKL. The length of the CDR3 is 13 residues. Here the CDR3 DNA reads TGCGCCAGCAGCCAAAGGACTACGGGCGAGCAGTACTTC. Its protein is CASSQRTTGEQYF.

This clone has just a few counts. The gene calls are TRBV6-4 and TRBJ2-3; TRBD2 matches 11 bases. The CDR3 sequence is 16 residues long. Germline assignment: CDR1 MRHNA and CDR2 SNTAGT. V lost 3 bases, J lost 1 base, and 3 bases stayed unmatched. Here the CDR3 DNA reads TGTGCCAGCAGTGAGGGACTAGCGGACGGCACAGATACGCAGTATTTT. It codes for CASSEGLADGTDTQYF.

J is TRBJ1-1 and V is TRBV9; a weak D match, TRBD1 (6 bases). Trimming removed 3 bases from V and 1 base from J, with 13 bases in between. The CDR3 runs to 15 residues. Per the germline V gene, CDR1 is SGDLS and CDR2 is YYNGEE. Written as DNA, the CDR3 is TGTGCCAGCAGCGCAAGTTTACAGGGGAACACTGAAGCTTTCTTT. As protein: CASSASLQGNTEAFF.

V usage is TRBV7-2 and J usage is TRBJ1-1; 7 nucleotides line up with TRBD1. The CDR3 loop spans 14 amino acids. CDR1 and CDR2 from the germline V gene are SGHTA and FQGNSA. After removal of 6 bases from V and 1 base from J, the junction contained 5 bases not matched to a gene. This chain's CDR3 is CASSYRDRNTEAFF. The CDR3 DNA reads TGTGCCAGCAGTTACCGGGACAGGAACACTGAAGCTTTCTTT.

The chain recombines TRBV7-2 with TRBJ1-2; tentatively, D is TRBD1 (6 bases). The germline CDR1 and CDR2 sequences are SGHTA and FQGNSA. This CDR3 has 14 residues. V lost 3 bases to trimming and J lost 4 bases, with 12 bases between them. The CDR3 loop reads CASSLTGGPYGYTF. In DNA form, the CDR3 reads TGTGCCAGCAGCTTGACGGGGGGGCCCTATGGCTACACCTTC.

This rearrangement joins TRBV5-1 to TRBJ2-5; TRBD2 agrees at 13 bases. From germline, CDR1 is SGHRS and CDR2 YFSETQ. The CDR3 runs 16 residues. V shed 0 bases, J shed 5 bases, and the junction held 4 bases outside the gene matches. CDR3 DNA sequence: TGCGCCAGCAGCTTGGCCCCGGGACTAGCGGGGGAGACCCAGTACTTC. Translation: CASSLAPGLAGETQYF.

The chain employs TRBV19 and TRBJ1-2; possibly TRBD1 for D (5 bases). The length of the CDR3 is 15 residues. Germline loops: CDR1 LNHDA, CDR2 SQIVND (reference sequence). Trimming took 1 base from V and 6 from J, leaving 15 bases between them. CDR3 nucleotide sequence: TGTGCCAGTAGTATAGTTCTCGGGGGTGGACATGGCTACACCTTC. Protein product: CASSIVLGGGHGYTF.

This clone has a handful of counts. In DNA form, the CDR3 reads TGTGCCAGCGGGATGAGCATAGCGGGAGGGAAAGGCAATGAGCAGTTCTTC. It specifies CASGMSIAGGKGNEQFF. The chain has TRBV18 and TRBJ2-1; TRBD2 matches 11 bases. Germline V CDR1 and CDR2: KGHSH, LQKENI. The CDR3 is made up of 17 amino acids. Trimming took 8 bases from V and 6 from J; bases not matched to a gene: 15.

V gene TRBV7-8 combines with J gene TRBJ2-2; D unclear. The ends were cut back, 5 bases at V and 6 bases at J, with 10 bases in the middle. This CDR3 contains 13 residues. The germline V gene has CDR1 SGHVS and CDR2 FQNEAQ. CDR3 DNA: TGTGCCAGCAGCCCTTACTCCCCCGGGGAGCTGTTTTTT. Amino acids: CASSPYSPGELFF.

The rearrangement uses TRBV7-3 and TRBJ2-1; the match to TRBD2 covers 8 bases. The V and J ends lost 3 bases and 8 bases, in that order; junction bases with no gene match: 9. Germline-derived CDR1 and CDR2 are SGHTA and FQGTGA. CDR3 length equals 15 residues. The CDR3 loop is CASSLTGLVSDEQFF. Here the CDR3 DNA reads TGTGCCAGCAGCTTGACGGGACTAGTCTCCGATGAGCAGTTCTTC.

The chain employs TRBV6-1 and TRBJ1-5, with D unresolved. Germline V gene lookup returns CDR1 MNHNS and CDR2 SASEGT. This CDR3 is 16 amino acids long. V lost 3 bases to trimming and J lost 0 bases, with 12 bases between them. The CDR3 sequence is CASSDMSFVSNQPQHF. DNA of the CDR3: TGTGCCAGCAGTGATATGAGTTTCGTTAGCAATCAGCCCCAGCATTTT.

J is TRBJ1-5 and V is TRBV11-2, with 7 bases fitting TRBD1. Germline CDR1 SGHAT, CDR2 FQNNGV. The CDR3 runs to 15 residues. The trim removed 2 bases at V and 6 bases at J, leaving 7 bases unmatched. The CDR3 DNA reads TGTGCCAGCAGCTTATTCCAGGGGGAAGGTCAGCCCCAGCATTTT. Amino acid sequence: CASSLFQGEGQPQHF.

The V call is TRBV2, the J call TRBJ2-1; 8 nucleotides line up with TRBD2. The CDR3 covers 14 residues. J gave up 8 bases and V 6 bases, and 9 bases lay outside the gene matches. CDR1 and CDR2 from the germline V gene are SNHLY and FYNNEI. The CDR3 reads CASSWGREADEQFF. The CDR3 DNA follows: TGTGCCAGCAGCTGGGGGCGGGAGGCTGATGAGCAGTTCTTC.

The chain carries TRBV27 and TRBJ1-1; TRBD1 matches 9 bases. Germline CDR1 MNHEY, CDR2 SMNVEV (reference sequence). This CDR3 is built from 13 residues. V shed 4 bases and J 8 bases; nucleotides not matched to a gene: 5. The CDR3 coding sequence is TGTGCCAGCAGTTCCACAGGGGGCGCGGAAGCTTTCTTT. It is translated as CASSSTGGAEAFF.

V usage is TRBV9 and J usage is TRBJ2-7, with TRBD2 as a possible D gene (6 bases). V gave up 2 bases and J gave up 5 bases, with 11 bases separating them. There are 13 residues in the CDR3. The germline CDR1 and CDR2 sequences are SGDLS and YYNGEE. CDR3 in amino acids: CASSVRGGNEQYF. CDR3 nucleotides: TGTGCCAGCAGCGTCCGGGGAGGAAACGAGCAGTACTTC.

The chain uses TRBV4-1 and TRBJ2-3; 10 bases agree with TRBD2. This CDR3 region has 17 residues. Germline V gene lookup returns CDR1 MGHRA and CDR2 YSYEKL. The trim removed 1 base at V and 4 bases at J, leaving 8 bases unmatched. As DNA, the CDR3 is TGCGCCAGCAGCCAAGTTAATAGCGGGAGGACACCAGATACGCAGTATTTT. Encoded protein: CASSQVNSGRTPDTQYF.

Turning to this clone: At one of its ends the junction is not consistent with the germline gene, which may arise from a read error. The CDR3 nucleotides read TGCAGCGTTGAAGATCCAGGGGGAAACAGTCAGTACTTC. Translation: CSVEDPGGNSQYF. The J gene is TRBJ2-4, the V gene TRBV29-1; 7 bases line up with TRBD1. The CDR3 totals 13 residues. Germline values: CDR1 SQVTM, CDR2 ANQGSEA.

The chain joins TRBV27 to TRBJ1-2, with a possible D match to TRBD1 (5 bases). Trimming removed 7 bases at V and 5 bases at J, with 23 bases between. Germline V gene data show CDR1 as MNHEY and CDR2 as SMNVEV (reference sequence). The CDR3 has 16 amino acids. The DNA of the CDR3 is TGTGCCAGCACCCTATTAGGCGGGGCAGACGAATATGGCTACACCTTC. Translated, it gives CASTLLGGADEYGYTF.

This clone was seen once. The chain combines TRBV9 with TRBJ2-1, with 10 nucleotides matching TRBD2. This CDR3 is built from 15 residues. Per germline, CDR1 SGDLS and CDR2 YYNGEE. The junction had 5 bases not matched to a gene; V was cut back by 1 base and J by 7 bases. In DNA form, the CDR3 reads TGTGCCAGCAGCGTATCAGCGGGAGGGCGGAATGAGCAGTTCTTC. Its protein product is CASSVSAGGRNEQFF.

This chain links TRBV20-1 with TRBJ1-1; no clear D. V lost 3 bases and J 8 bases, leaving 10 bases between the germline ends. The CDR3 is 11 amino acids. Per the germline V gene, CDR1 is DFQATT and CDR2 is SNEGSKA (reference sequence). The CDR3 DNA is TGCAGTGCTAGCCCGTACAGCGAAGCTTTCTTT. Its protein is CSASPYSEAFF.

The V gene is TRBV5-1, the J gene TRBJ2-5; D may be TRBD1 (6 bases). Germline CDR1 and CDR2: SGHRS and YFSETQ. Trimming took off 4 bases at V and 2 bases at J, with 12 bases between the two ends. The CDR3 extends over 14 amino acids. As DNA, the CDR3 is TGCGCCAGCAGCGAAGGACAGCCTCAAGAGACCCAGTACTTC. This sequence encodes CASSEGQPQETQYF.

The chain combines TRBV19 with TRBJ2-5; 11 nucleotides agree with TRBD2. The CDR3 totals 16 residues. CDR1 LNHDA and CDR2 SQIVND come from the germline V gene (reference sequence). The ends lost 0 bases at V and 11 bases at J; junction bases unmatched: 11. CDR3 nucleotide sequence: TGTGCCAGTAGTATAGATCCGACTAGCGGGACTGGTGAGCAGTACTTC. Amino acids: CASSIDPTSGTGEQYF. The full variable domain, in which reference TRBV19 and TRBJ2-5 provide the parts outside the CDR3, is DGGITQSPKYLFRKEGQNVTLSCEQNLNHDAMYWYRQDPGQGLRLIYYSQIVNDFQKGDIAEGYSVSREKKESFPLTVTSAQKNPTAFYLCASSIDPTSGTGEQYFGPGTRLLVL.

This sequence joins TRBV19 and TRBJ1-2, with D perhaps matching TRBD1 (6 bases). The V and J ends lost 3 bases and 2 bases respectively, with 13 bases between them. The germline V gene has CDR1 LNHDA and CDR2 SQIVND (reference sequence). The CDR3 loop spans 15 amino acids. Here the CDR3 DNA reads TGTGCCAGTAGTATGGGCCAGGGACACAACTATGGCTACACCTTC. It translates to CASSMGQGHNYGYTF.

The chain couples TRBV29-1 to TRBJ2-2; tentatively, D is TRBD1 (6 bases). Trimming pared 3 bases from V and 4 bases from J, leaving 9 bases between. The CDR3 extends over 13 amino acids. CDR1 and CDR2 (germline): SQVTM, ANQGSEA. In nucleotides, the CDR3 is TGCAGCGTTGACAGGGGCTCCACCGGGGAGCTGTTTTTT. It yields the protein CSVDRGSTGELFF.

The chain combines TRBV6-4 with TRBJ2-3; D uncertain. The CDR3 is made up of 14 amino acids. The V gene's germline CDR1 is MRHNA and CDR2 SNTAGT. V was cut by 3 bases and J by 0 bases, with 7 bases left in between. CDR3 residues: CASSEWQSTDTQYF. CDR3 in DNA: TGTGCCAGCAGTGAGTGGCAGAGCACAGATACGCAGTATTTT.

The chain carries TRBV6-4 and TRBJ2-6; maybe TRBD1 (5 bases). The CDR3 covers 19 residues. In germline, CDR1 is MRHNA, CDR2 SNTAGT. V was trimmed by 3 bases and J by 0 bases, leaving 18 bases between them. In DNA form, the CDR3 reads TGTGCCAGCAGTGAAGAAGGGGCAGATGTTGTCTCTGGGGCCAACGTCCTGACTTTC. It yields the protein CASSEEGADVVSGANVLTF.

This clone occurred once. The rearrangement uses TRBV9 and TRBJ1-4, with TRBD1 identical over 9 bases. CDR3 length: 16 residues. The trim removed 0 bases at V and 8 bases at J, leaving 8 bases unmatched. Germline V gene lookup returns CDR1 SGDLS and CDR2 YYNGEE. The CDR3 protein is CASSVGGQGLREKLFF. For the CDR3, the DNA is TGTGCCAGCAGCGTAGGAGGACAGGGGCTCCGGGAAAAACTGTTTTTT.